These 13 T cell receptor beta chains were sequenced from one sample in a study of human thymus T cells. Profiling relied on immunoSEQ multiplex PCR, and the TCRdb table lists in-frame clones only, not all of them. Of tens of thousands of clones listed, about 94% are singletons. Sequenced material: blood. The receptors were sampled from a boy under two years old with a congenital heart defect but otherwise immunologically healthy.

The chain has TRBV11-2 and TRBJ2-7, with D unresolved. Per germline, CDR1 SGHAT and CDR2 FQNNGV. This CDR3 is built from 11 residues. V lost 5 bases, J lost 3 bases, and 5 bases lay in between. CDR3: CASSGRYEQYF. DNA for the CDR3: TGTGCCAGCAGCGGCCGCTACGAGCAGTACTTC.

A single count supports this clone. The chain employs TRBV10-3 and TRBJ2-3; D uncertain. The CDR3 loop spans 16 amino acids. V lost 0 bases and J lost 0, with 10 bases in between. Germline CDR1 ENHRY, CDR2 SYGVKD. Here the CDR3 reads CAISESKAYSTDTQYF. The CDR3 DNA follows: TGTGCCATCAGTGAGTCGAAGGCGTACAGCACAGATACGCAGTATTTT.

This chain links TRBV28 with TRBJ2-1; possible D gene TRBD2, 6 bases. Trimming took off 5 bases at V and 6 bases at J, with 17 bases between the two ends. Germline V gene data show CDR1 as MDHEN and CDR2 as SYDVKM. The CDR3 is 15 residues long. The CDR3 region is CASSPAGGLINEQFF. CDR3 bases: TGTGCCAGCAGTCCCGCCGGGGGACTGATCAATGAGCAGTTCTTC.

In this sample, this clone turned up once. CDR3 amino acids: CASNRQGATNQPQHF. Here the CDR3 DNA reads TGTGCCAGCAATCGACAGGGGGCGACGAATCAGCCCCAGCATTTT. This chain links TRBV6-1 with TRBJ1-5; 10 bases map to TRBD1. This CDR3 is built from 15 residues. Germline V gives CDR1 MNHNS, CDR2 SASEGT. V was clipped by 7 bases and J by 4 bases; unmatched bases: 7.

The chain is built from TRBV5-6 and TRBJ1-1; TRBD1 agrees at 8 bases. Germline V gives CDR1 SGHDT, CDR2 YYEEEE. The trim removed 0 bases at V and 4 bases at J, leaving 8 bases unmatched. This CDR3 region has 16 residues. CDR3 amino acids: CASSLASRGLVTEAFF. Here the CDR3 DNA reads TGTGCCAGCAGCTTGGCCAGCAGGGGGCTGGTCACTGAAGCTTTCTTT.

This clone has just one count. The chain carries TRBV5-4 and TRBJ2-5, with 8 bases matching TRBD2. With V trimmed by 2 bases and J by 3 bases, 6 bases remained unmatched. The CDR3 is 15 amino acids. The germline V gene has CDR1 SGHNT and CDR2 YYREEE (reference sequence). As DNA, the CDR3 is TGTGCCAGCAGCTTTACCCCGGGGGGGGAAGAGACCCAGTACTTC. It translates to CASSFTPGGEETQYF.

The chain employs TRBV19 and TRBJ2-4; D not resolved. The CDR3 runs to 13 residues. Germline V gene sequence: CDR1 LNHDA, CDR2 SQIVND (reference sequence). V dropped 1 base and J dropped 3 bases, with 4 bases sitting between them. CDR3 coding DNA: TGTGCCAGTAGTATAGGGTTCAAAAACATTCAGTACTTC. Protein: CASSIGFKNIQYF.

A word on this clone: Other DNA sequences in this sample translate to the same CDR3. The chain recombines TRBV5-1 with TRBJ2-5; D is uncertain. The germline gives CDR1 SGHRS, CDR2 YFSETQ. The CDR3 extends over 11 amino acids. Trimming took off 2 bases at V and 5 bases at J, with 4 bases between the two ends. The CDR3 DNA reads TGCGCCAGCAGCTTAGAGGAGACCCAGTACTTC. Translating gives CASSLEETQYF. The full variable domain, its missing parts supplied by reference TRBV5-1 and TRBJ2-5, is KAGVTQTPRYLIKTRGQQVTLSCSPISGHRSVSWYQQTPGQGLQFLFEYFSETQRNKGNFPGRFSGRQFSNSRSEMNVSTLELGDSALYLCASSLEETQYFGPGTRLLVL.

Written as DNA, the CDR3 is TGTGCCAGCAGTTACTCGGCGGTAGGCTATGGCTACACCTTC. This encodes CASSYSAVGYGYTF. The V call is TRBV6-5, the J call TRBJ1-2; D remains unclear. CDR1 is MNHEY and CDR2 is SVGAGI in the germline V gene. CDR3 length equals 14 residues. V shed 0 bases and J shed 4 bases, with 9 bases lying between them.

The rearrangement joins TRBV5-4 to TRBJ2-3; TRBD2 matches at 9 bases. The ends lost 4 bases at V and 3 bases at J; junction bases unmatched: 6. The germline CDR1 and CDR2 sequences are SGHNT and YYREEE (reference sequence). The CDR3 length is 15 residues. CDR3 amino acids: CASSKRLAGTDTQYF. CDR3 nucleotides: TGTGCCAGCAGCAAAAGGCTAGCGGGAACAGATACGCAGTATTTT.

This chain's CDR3 is CASSYKWDRNQPQHF. CDR3 bases: TGTGCCAGTTCATACAAGTGGGATCGCAATCAGCCCCAGCATTTT. The rearrangement joins TRBV19 to TRBJ1-5; D is undetermined. Trimming took 8 bases from V and 2 from J, leaving 16 bases between them. The germline V gene encodes CDR1 LNHDA and CDR2 SQIVND (reference sequence). The CDR3 length is 15 residues.

The DNA of the CDR3 is TGTGCCAGCAGCAAAGTGGGATTAGCGGGAGCCTACAATGAGCAGTTCTTC. It encodes CASSKVGLAGAYNEQFF. This sequence joins TRBV21-1 and TRBJ2-1; the D segment call TRBD2 is taken from the table without a DNA check. TRBV21-1 is a recognized pseudogene. CDR3 length: 17 amino acids.

This chain links TRBV11-2 with TRBJ1-2, with TRBD1 matching over 7 bases. The CDR3 spans 16 residues. With 5 bases clipped from V and 8 bases from J, the junction kept 17 bases outside the gene matches. CDR1 and CDR2 from the germline V gene are SGHAT and FQNNGV. As DNA, the CDR3 is TGTGCCAGCAGCGCGACCGGGACAGCGGTTAAAGGGGGCTACACCTTC. Amino acid sequence: CASSATGTAVKGGYTF.